These T cell receptor beta chains were read from a single sample in a study of prognosis after radiotherapy for stage I lung cancer. TCRdb re-analysed the multiplex PCR reads in MiXCR, keeping a single row per CDR3 protein. This sample yields about 15,000 distinct CDR3 sequences, of which 55% to 60% are seen a single time; under 30% belongs to the top ten. The sample here was PBMCs, taken before or after stereotactic body radiation therapy (not recorded which). The source is a donor aged 50 or older with non-small cell lung cancer. CDR3s include the opening cysteine and the closing phenylalanine or tryptophan. D genes are given only for firm matches. Size tells how often a clone was seen (once, few, many) or the class of an expanded clone, and some rows leave it out.

d_call,v_call,j_call,clone_size,cdr3_nt,cdr3_aa
-,TRBV5-1,TRBJ2-7,-,TGCGCCAGCAGCTTAGGGGGAGGGGCTGGGGCCGAGCGGTACTTC,CASSLGGGAGAERYF
TRBD2,TRBV19,TRBJ2-1,-,TGTTCCAGTAGTATTACTAGCGGAAACTACAATGAGCAGTTCTTC,CSSSITSGNYNEQFF
TRBD1,TRBV24-1,TRBJ2-3,once,TGTGCCACCGGGACAGGGAGTCAAGATACGCAGTATTTT,CATGTGSQDTQYF
TRBD2,TRBV7-3,TRBJ2-2,-,TGTGCCAGCAGTGGCCTTCGTTTAGCGGGGAGGACCGGGGAGCTGTTTTTT,CASSGLRLAGRTGELFF
TRBD1,TRBV6-2/TRBV6-3,TRBJ2-7,-,TGTGCCACCAGCCCCTACAGGGGGCGTCCGGCGGTTCCGTACTTC,CATSPYRGRPAVPYF
-,TRBV12-3/TRBV12-4,TRBJ2-1,many,TGTGCCAGCAGTAAGGAGTTCCGCTCCTACAATGAGCAGTTCTTC,CASSKEFRSYNEQFF
-,TRBV3-1,TRBJ1-2,-,TGTGCCAGCAGCCAGGGGGCCAATGGCTACACCTTC,CASSQGANGYTF
TRBD2,TRBV7-2,TRBJ2-6,-,TGTGCCAGCAGCCCCGGACTAGCGGGAGTTGGGGCCAACGTCCTGACTTTC,CASSPGLAGVGANVLTF
TRBD2,TRBV7-3,TRBJ2-2,medium-sized,TGTGCCAGCAGCCCAGCGGGGGGTTCGGGGGAGCTGTTTTTT,CASSPAGGSGELFF
TRBD2,TRBV20-1,TRBJ2-5,many,TGCAGTGCTAGGTCTAGCGGGAGGACAGAGACCCAGTACTTC,CSARSSGRTETQYF
TRBD2,TRBV6-1,TRBJ2-3,-,TGTGCCAGCAGCCCGCGGGGGGCCAGCACAGATACGCAGTATTTT,CASSPRGASTDTQYF
-,TRBV11-2,TRBJ2-2,-,TGTGCCAGCAGCTTCAGTACCTGTGCGAACACCGGGGAGCTGTTTTTT,CASSFSTCANTGELFF
-,TRBV6-1,TRBJ2-7,medium-sized,TGTGCCAGCAGTGAAATGTACGAGCAGTACTTC,CASSEMYEQYF
-,TRBV18,TRBJ2-5,many,TGTGCCAGCTCAGATTTGGACCAAGAGACCCAGTACTTC,CASSDLDQETQYF
TRBD1,TRBV20-1,TRBJ2-3,many,TGCAGTGCTTACCTACAGGGGGCTGAAACAGATACGCAGTATTTT,CSAYLQGAETDTQYF
-,TRBV6-1,TRBJ2-2,once,TGTGCCAGCACCTTACGTAGGGGGTCCACCGGGGAGCTGTTTTTT,CASTLRRGSTGELFF
-,TRBV7-3,TRBJ2-6,-,TGTGCCAGGTGGGAGGGGGGCTGGGCCAACGTCCTGACTTTC,CARWEGGWANVLTF
-,TRBV10-3,TRBJ1-5,once,TGTGCCATCAGTGTCTTGGCAGTTCATCAGCCCCAGCATTTT,CAISVLAVHQPQHF
TRBD2,TRBV11-3,TRBJ2-1,-,TGTGCCAGCATCTCGATAGCGGGAGGGCTCGATGAGCAGTTCTTC,CASISIAGGLDEQFF
-,TRBV6-1,TRBJ2-2,few,TGTGCCAGCAGCCGGAGTTCTCGGGAGCTGTTTTTT,CASSRSSRELFF
-,TRBV5-1,TRBJ2-1,-,TGCGCCAGCAGCTTGGGGGGGCGTCTCACCTACAATGAGCAGTTCTTC,CASSLGGRLTYNEQFF
-,TRBV27,TRBJ1-2,-,TGTGCCAGCACTCCAGGGTCACCCTATGGCTACACCTTC,CASTPGSPYGYTF
-,TRBV6-4,TRBJ2-2,-,TGTGCCTCGACGGGGTCCGGGGTCACCGGGGAGCTGTTTTTT,CASTGSGVTGELFF
-,TRBV7-3,TRBJ2-1,-,TGTGCCAGCAGCTTAATGGGGATGCGCAATGAGCAGTTCTTC,CASSLMGMRNEQFF
-,TRBV19,TRBJ2-1,once,TGTGCCAGTAGCAACCCTGTCCTAGGTTTCGGGTCCTACAATGAGCAGTTCTTT,CASSNPVLGFGSYNEQFF
-,TRBV11-2,TRBJ1-1,-,TGTGCCAGCAGCTCGACAGCCATATTGGGCACTGAAGCTTTCTTT,CASSSTAILGTEAFF
TRBD1,TRBV10-3,TRBJ2-7,many,TGTGCCATCAGTGGGGACAGGGGCTACGAGCAGTACTTC,CAISGDRGYEQYF
TRBD1,TRBV18,TRBJ2-7,many,TGTGCCAGCTCCCCAGGGACAGCCATTACCTACGAGCAGTACTTC,CASSPGTAITYEQYF
-,TRBV2,TRBJ1-5,-,TGTGCCAGCAGTACAGACAGTAGTCAGCCCCAGCATTTT,CASSTDSSQPQHF
TRBD2,TRBV7-8,TRBJ2-2,medium-sized,TGTGCCAGCAGCTTTACTAGCGGGACCGGGGAGCTGTTTTTT,CASSFTSGTGELFF
-,TRBV11-2,TRBJ2-2,-,TGTGCCAGCAGCCTCGGTCTAGACGGGACCGGGGAGCTGTTTTTT,CASSLGLDGTGELFF
TRBD2,TRBV28,TRBJ2-7,-,TGTGCCAGCAGTTCCCCCGGACTAGCGGGATCCTACGAGCAGTACTTC,CASSSPGLAGSYEQYF
-,TRBV7-2,TRBJ2-7,-,TGTGCCAGCAGCTTAGCGAAGCGGACGGACCACGAGCAGTACTTC,CASSLAKRTDHEQYF
-,TRBV12-3/TRBV12-4,TRBJ2-6,-,TGTGCCAGCAGGACAGGCAGCGGCTCTGGGGCCAACGTCCTAACTTTC,CASRTGSGSGANVLTF
-,TRBV6-1,TRBJ1-1,-,TGTGCCAGCAGACTCGGGGGGAACACTGAAGCTTTCTTT,CASRLGGNTEAFF
-,TRBV7-2,TRBJ2-3,-,TGTGCCAGCAGCTTACTCGGCAGCACAGATACGCAGTATTTT,CASSLLGSTDTQYF
TRBD2,TRBV27,TRBJ2-2,medium-sized,TGTGCCAGCGCGTCCGTGGGACTAGCGGGAGTCACCGGGGAGCTGTTTTTT,CASASVGLAGVTGELFF
-,TRBV28,TRBJ1-2,few,TGTGCCAGCAGCCATGTCGGGGGAACCGGGACGCCCTTTACGGACTATGGCTACACCTTC,CASSHVGGTGTPFTDYGYTF
-,TRBV7-9,TRBJ1-6,-,TGTGCCAGCAGCCTACAGGACTATAATTCACCCCTCCACTTT,CASSLQDYNSPLHF